This is a list of T cell receptor beta chains from one sample in a study of blood T cells in healthy people across ages. TCRdb analysed the 5' RACE reads with MiXCR anew, one entry per CDR3 protein. The sample yields roughly 1 million distinct CDR3 sequences, 25% seen once. The same data also went into a second study, on T cells of mothers and their children.

Sequencing was performed on blood. These receptors originate from a girl aged 2 to 9 in good health. CDR3s include the opening cysteine and the closing phenylalanine or tryptophan. A D gene is named only where the DNA matches it firmly. Only part of the rows carry a size: once, few, many, or a class if the clone is expanded.

d_call j_call v_call clone_size cdr3_aa cdr3_nt
- TRBJ2-1 TRBV2 - CASSGGPNNEQFF TGTGCCAGCAGTGGCGGGCCTAACAATGAGCAGTTCTTC
TRBD2 TRBJ2-7 TRBV5-1 - CASSRGSLTYEQYF TGCGCCAGCAGCCGCGGGAGCCTAACCTACGAGCAGTACTTC
- TRBJ2-7 TRBV2 - CASRQSSNSYEQYF TGTGCCAGCCGACAGTCCTCGAATTCCTACGAGCAGTACTTC
- TRBJ2-3 TRBV9 many CASSGATDTQYF TGTGCCAGCAGCGGGGCCACAGATACGCAGTATTTT
- TRBJ2-5 TRBV6-5 - CASKGKGRRETQYF TGTGCCAGCAAGGGCAAAGGACGGAGGGAGACCCAGTACTTC
TRBD1 TRBJ1-2 TRBV27 few CASKVRDSYGYTF TGTGCCAGCAAAGTACGGGACAGCTATGGCTACACCTTC
TRBD2 TRBJ2-1 TRBV20-1 - CSASQRESYNEQFF TGCAGTGCTAGTCAGCGGGAGTCCTACAATGAGCAGTTCTTC
- TRBJ2-3 TRBV7-9 - CASSPGTAPSTDTQYF TGTGCCAGCAGCCCGGGGACTGCCCCTAGCACAGATACGCAGTATTTT
TRBD2 TRBJ2-1 TRBV3-1 - CASTLAGLNNEQFF TGTGCCAGCACCTTAGCGGGATTAAACAATGAGCAGTTCTTC
- TRBJ2-5 TRBV12-5 few CASGNTSDPGETQYF TGTGCTAGTGGAAATACTAGTGATCCCGGGGAGACCCAGTACTTC
- TRBJ2-5 TRBV20-1 - CSARALGRLQETQYF TGCAGTGCTAGAGCCCTGGGACGACTGCAAGAGACCCAGTACTTC
- TRBJ1-5 TRBV6-2/TRBV6-3 many CASSQQGLSNQPQHF TGTGCCAGCAGTCAACAGGGCCTTAGCAATCAGCCCCAGCATTTT
- TRBJ2-7 TRBV14 few CASSQDNPGPTMNEQYF TGTGCCAGCAGCCAAGATAACCCAGGACCCACGATGAACGAGCAGTACTTC